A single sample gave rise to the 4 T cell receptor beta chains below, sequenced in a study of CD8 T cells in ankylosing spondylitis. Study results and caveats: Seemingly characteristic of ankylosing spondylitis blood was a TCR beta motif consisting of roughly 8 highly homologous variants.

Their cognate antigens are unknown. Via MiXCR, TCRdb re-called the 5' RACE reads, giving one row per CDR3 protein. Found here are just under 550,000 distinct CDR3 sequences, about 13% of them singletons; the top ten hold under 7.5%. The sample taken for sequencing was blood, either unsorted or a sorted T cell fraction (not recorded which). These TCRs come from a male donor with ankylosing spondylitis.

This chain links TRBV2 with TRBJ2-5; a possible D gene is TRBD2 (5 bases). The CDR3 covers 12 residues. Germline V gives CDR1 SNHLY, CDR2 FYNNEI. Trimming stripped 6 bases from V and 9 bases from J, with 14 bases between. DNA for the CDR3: TGTGCCAGCAGGGACTGGGAGTGGTCCCAGTACTTC. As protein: CASRDWEWSQYF.

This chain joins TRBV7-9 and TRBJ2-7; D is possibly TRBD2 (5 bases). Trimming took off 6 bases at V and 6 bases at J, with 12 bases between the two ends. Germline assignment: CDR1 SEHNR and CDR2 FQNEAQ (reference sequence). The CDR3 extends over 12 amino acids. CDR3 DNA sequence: TGTGCCAGCAGTCTAGCCAGGTCCGAGCAGTACGTC. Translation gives CASSLARSEQYV.

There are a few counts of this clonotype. CDR3 nucleotides: TGCGCCAGCAGCTTGGCCGGGGGGGGAGATACGCAGTATTTT. This sequence encodes CASSLAGGGDTQYF. The gene calls are TRBV5-1 and TRBJ2-3, with 8 bases matching TRBD2. After removal of 0 bases from V and 5 bases from J, the junction contained 2 bases not matched to a gene. The CDR3 has 14 amino acids. The germline V gene has CDR1 SGHRS and CDR2 YFSETQ.

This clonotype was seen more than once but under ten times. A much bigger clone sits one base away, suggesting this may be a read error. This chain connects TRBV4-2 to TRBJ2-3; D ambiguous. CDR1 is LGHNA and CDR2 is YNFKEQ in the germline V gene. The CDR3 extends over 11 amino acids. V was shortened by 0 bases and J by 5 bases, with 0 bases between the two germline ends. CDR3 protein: CASSQEDTQYF. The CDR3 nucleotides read TGTGCCAGCAGCCAAGAAGATACGCAGTATTTT.